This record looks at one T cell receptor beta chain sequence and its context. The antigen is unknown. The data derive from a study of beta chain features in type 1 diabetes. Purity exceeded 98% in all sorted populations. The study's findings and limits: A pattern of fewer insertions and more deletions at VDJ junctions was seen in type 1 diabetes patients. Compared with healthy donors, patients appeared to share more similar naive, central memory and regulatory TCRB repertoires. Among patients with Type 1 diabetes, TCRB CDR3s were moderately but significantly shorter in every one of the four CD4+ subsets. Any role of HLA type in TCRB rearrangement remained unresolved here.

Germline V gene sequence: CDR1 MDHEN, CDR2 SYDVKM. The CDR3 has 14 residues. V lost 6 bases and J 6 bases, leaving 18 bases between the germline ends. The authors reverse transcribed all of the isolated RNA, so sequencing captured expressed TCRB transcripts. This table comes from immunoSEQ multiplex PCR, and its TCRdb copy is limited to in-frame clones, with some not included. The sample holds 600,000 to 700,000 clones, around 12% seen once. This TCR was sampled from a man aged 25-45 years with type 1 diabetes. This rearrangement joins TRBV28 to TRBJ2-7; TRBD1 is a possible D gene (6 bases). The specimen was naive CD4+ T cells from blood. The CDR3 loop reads CASRLSSVGGEQYF. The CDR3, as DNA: TGTGCCAGCAGGCTCTCCTCTGTAGGGGGCGAGCAGTACTTC.